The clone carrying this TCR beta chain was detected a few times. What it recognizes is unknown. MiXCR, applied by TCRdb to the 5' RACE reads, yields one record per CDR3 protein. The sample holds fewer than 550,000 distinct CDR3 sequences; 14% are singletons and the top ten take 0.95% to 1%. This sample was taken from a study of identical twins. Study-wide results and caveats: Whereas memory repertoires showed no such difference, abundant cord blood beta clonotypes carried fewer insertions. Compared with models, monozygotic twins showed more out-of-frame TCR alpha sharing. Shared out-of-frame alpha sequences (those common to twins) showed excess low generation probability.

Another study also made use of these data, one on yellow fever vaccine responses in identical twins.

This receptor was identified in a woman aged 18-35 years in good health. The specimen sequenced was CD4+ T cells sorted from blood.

CDR3 in amino acids: CASSSANSPLHF. CDR3 bases: TGTGCCAGCAGTTCCGCGAATTCACCCCTCCACTTT. This chain joins TRBV28 and TRBJ1-6; no definite D call. The CDR3 extends over 12 amino acids. V lost 4 bases, J lost 7 bases, and 5 bases lay in between. CDR1 MDHEN and CDR2 SYDVKM come from the germline V gene.